The TCR beta chain under discussion was sequenced for a study of CD8 T cells in ankylosing spondylitis. This clonotype was counted between two and nine times. What it recognizes is unknown. With molecular barcodes, quantitative 5'-RACE was used to make the TCR beta libraries. TCRdb called the 5' RACE reads again in MiXCR, with one record for every CDR3 protein. The table lists about 750,000 distinct CDR3 sequences, under 20% of them singletons, with around a fifth in the top ten. V was shortened by 0 bases and J by 5 bases, with 11 bases between the two germline ends. CDR1 SGDLS and CDR2 YYNGEE come from the germline V gene. This CDR3 has 14 residues. Whole-study findings and limits: Disease-associated clonotypes exhibited CD8+ identity and were relatively infrequent in peripheral blood. Reports of some motif variants in reactive arthritis synovial fluid and blood predate this one. Within ankylosing spondylitis blood, a TCR beta motif made up of fewer than ten highly homologous variants appeared to be characteristic. Reported data indicate significant enrichment of disease-linked clones within matched ankylosing spondylitis synovial fluid.

Sequenced: blood, either unsorted or a sorted T cell fraction (not recorded which). This receptor was identified in a male donor with ankylosing spondylitis. The chain links TRBV9 to TRBJ1-2, with D possibly TRBD1 on 6 matching bases. This CDR3 reads CASSVGGGQYGYTF. CDR3 coding DNA: TGTGCCAGCAGCGTAGGGGGGGGCCAATATGGCTACACCTTC.